The T cell receptor (beta chain) described here comes from a study of CD8 T cells in Susac syndrome. Study-level background: Patients with Susac syndrome were therapy-naive, on corticosteroids, or on intravenous immunoglobulin alone at the time that blood was drawn. Study outcomes and limitations: Acknowledgment was made by the study that its TCR sequencing and HLA analysis involved a relatively small number of individuals.

Reverse transcription of 0.5 to 1 ug RNA was performed with random hexamers. TCRdb analysed the immunoSEQ multiplex PCR reads with MiXCR anew, one entry per CDR3 protein. The data contain fewer than 85,000 distinct CDR3 sequences, just under 95% of them singletons. The J segment lost 0 bases and the V segment lost 0 bases, leaving 17 bases of the junction unmatched. The CDR3 covers 19 residues. CDR1 is DFQATT and CDR2 is SNEGSKA in the germline V gene (reference sequence). As to this clonotype: Its antigen is unknown.

Sequencing of TCR beta was performed on blood CD8+ T cells and on blood CD4+ T cells. As judged by recently defined diagnostic criteria, patients with Susac syndrome had definite or probable disease. The TCR was taken from a human donor with Susac syndrome. Specimen: CD8+ T cells from PBMCs. This rearrangement joins TRBV20-1 to TRBJ2-7; 7 nucleotides match TRBD2. The CDR3 loop reads CSARDYQLPGLRNSYEQYF. As DNA, the CDR3 is TGCAGTGCTAGAGACTACCAACTTCCGGGACTAAGGAACTCCTACGAGCAGTACTTC.